One and the same sample provided the 32 T cell receptor beta chains below, sequenced in a study of a mutant IDH1 vaccine in newly diagnosed glioma. No antigens are known for them. The data were produced by immunoSEQ multiplex PCR, yet TCRdb's version contains in-frame clones alone and is incomplete. The table lists about 54,000 clones, 84% of them singletons. As to time point: week 35, safety follow-up. In every dose of vaccine, 300 ug of mutant IDH1 20-mer peptide was given alongside topical imiquimod. The sequencing here drew on PBMCs, taken from a glioma patient whose treatment included an IDH1 peptide vaccine. These receptors were obtained from a woman between 18 and 30 years old with glioma.

This rearrangement joins TRBV4-1 to TRBJ2-7; the match to TRBD2 covers 9 bases. With V trimmed by 2 bases and J by 2 bases, 4 bases remained unmatched. The CDR3 has 15 residues. Germline CDR1 reads MGHRA; CDR2 reads YSYEKL. The CDR3 DNA follows: TGCGCCAGCAGCCAAACAGCGGGGGGCACCTACGAGCAGTACTTC. It is translated as CASSQTAGGTYEQYF.

The V gene is TRBV5-1, the J gene TRBJ2-6; the D is unclear. The CDR3 totals 16 residues. Germline CDR1 reads SGHRS; CDR2 reads YFSETQ. The germline V and J ends were trimmed by 0 bases and 0 bases, with 7 bases remaining between them. This CDR3 is CASSLGHTSGANVLTF. The CDR3 nucleotides read TGCGCCAGCAGCTTGGGTCACACCTCTGGGGCCAACGTCCTGACTTTC.

J is TRBJ2-7 and V is TRBV4-3; 9 bases agree with TRBD1. The CDR3 extends over 15 amino acids. With V trimmed by 6 bases and J by 3 bases, 9 bases remained unmatched. CDR1 is LGHNA and CDR2 is YSLEER in the germline V gene. The CDR3 spells CASSRVTGGGYEQYF. CDR3 bases: TGCGCCAGCAGTAGGGTGACAGGGGGTGGCTACGAGCAGTACTTC.

The chain employs TRBV5-6 and TRBJ2-5, with TRBD1 identical over 10 bases. CDR1 and CDR2 (germline): SGHDT, YYEEEE. This CDR3 comprises 14 residues. After removal of 2 bases from V and 4 bases from J, the junction contained 2 bases not matched to a gene. CDR3 loop: CASSFGQGGETQYF. CDR3 in DNA: TGTGCCAGCAGCTTCGGACAGGGGGGAGAGACCCAGTACTTC.

This clone was counted a few times. The V call is TRBV10-3, the J call TRBJ2-2; 8 bases are shared with TRBD1. From germline, CDR1 is ENHRY and CDR2 SYGVKD. V lost 5 bases, J lost 5 bases, and 1 base stayed unmatched. The CDR3 length is 13 residues. CDR3 nucleotides: TGTGCCATCAGTCGACAGGGGACCGGGGAGCTGTTTTTT. Translating gives CAISRQGTGELFF.

The chain links TRBV19 to TRBJ2-6, with D uncertain. V lost 3 bases and J lost 4, with 22 bases in between. Germline CDR1 LNHDA, CDR2 SQIVND (reference sequence). CDR3 length equals 19 residues. CDR3 sequence reads: CASSMYSIVPPSGANVLTF. For the CDR3, the DNA is TGTGCCAGTAGTATGTATTCCATAGTTCCCCCTTCCGGGGCCAACGTCCTGACTTTC.

The chain joins TRBV7-6 to TRBJ2-7; D gene ambiguous. Germline V gives CDR1 SGHVS, CDR2 FNYEAQ. CDR3 size: 14 residues. Trimming took 5 bases from V and 0 from J, leaving 11 bases between them. The CDR3 sequence is CASSDPTSSYEQYF. CDR3 DNA sequence: TGTGCCAGCAGCGACCCGACCAGCTCCTACGAGCAGTACTTC.

The gene calls are TRBV7-6 and TRBJ2-7, with a weak D call TRBD1 (5 bases). The CDR3 runs to 14 residues. Between the trimmed V and J ends, which lost 1 base and 3 bases, there was a span of 10 bases. Germline assignment: CDR1 SGHVS and CDR2 FNYEAQ. The CDR3 spells CASSLVSQGYEQYF. In nucleotides, the CDR3 is TGTGCCAGCAGCTTAGTAAGCCAGGGCTACGAGCAGTACTTC.

The rearrangement uses TRBV18 and TRBJ2-7, with TRBD2 identical over 15 bases. From germline, CDR1 is KGHSH and CDR2 LQKENI. The CDR3 consists of 18 residues. The J segment lost 4 bases and the V segment lost 0 bases, leaving 7 bases of the junction unmatched. The CDR3 sequence: CASSPPGLAGGHRYEQYF. For the CDR3, the DNA is TGTGCCAGCTCACCACCTGGACTAGCGGGAGGGCATAGGTACGAGCAGTACTTC.

The rearrangement joins TRBV9 to TRBJ1-3, with TRBD1 matching 7 bases. Trimming cost V 6 bases and J 4 bases; bases outside gene matches: 13. Per the germline V gene, CDR1 is SGDLS and CDR2 is YYNGEE. The CDR3 has 16 amino acids. DNA for the CDR3: TGTGCCAGCACCAGGACAGGCGGAGATCGAGGAAACACCATATATTTT. Protein sequence: CASTRTGGDRGNTIYF.

The genes are TRBV2 and TRBJ1-2; D uncertain. V gave up 2 bases and J gave up 4 bases, with 8 bases separating them. The CDR3 has 13 amino acids. Germline V gives CDR1 SNHLY, CDR2 FYNNEI. The CDR3 DNA follows: TGTGCCAGCAGTGAACAGGAGCTCTATGGCTACACCTTC. Amino acid sequence: CASSEQELYGYTF.

This chain joins TRBV15 and TRBJ1-4, with D possibly TRBD1 on 5 matching bases. The CDR3 totals 13 residues. The germline V and J ends were trimmed by 6 bases and 7 bases, with 12 bases remaining between them. CDR1 is LNHNV and CDR2 is YYDKDF in the germline V gene (reference sequence). The CDR3 nucleotides are TGTGCCACCAGTCTTGGGGCGGGTGAAAAACTGTTTTTT. Its translation: CATSLGAGEKLFF.

This chain links TRBV5-1 with TRBJ2-1, with unresolved D. Trimming removed 0 bases from V and 5 bases from J, with 6 bases in between. CDR3 length equals 13 residues. The V gene's germline CDR1 is SGHRS and CDR2 YFSETQ. CDR3 DNA: TGCGCCAGCAGCTTGGCCTTGGACAATGAGCAGTTCTTC. Encoded protein: CASSLALDNEQFF.

The V and J genes are TRBV6-5 and TRBJ1-1; the D is unclear. The CDR3 contains 11 residues. Trimming took off 7 bases at V and 3 bases at J, with 6 bases between the two ends. Germline loops: CDR1 MNHEY, CDR2 SVGAGI. The CDR3 nucleotides are TGTGCCAGCACCGGGGACACTGAAGCTTTCTTT. Translated: CASTGDTEAFF.

The chain uses TRBV4-1 and TRBJ1-1; D not resolved. The V and J ends lost 1 base and 0 bases respectively, with 15 bases between them. Germline V gene lookup returns CDR1 MGHRA and CDR2 YSYEKL. The CDR3 extends over 17 amino acids. The CDR3 nucleotides are TGCGCCAGCAGCCAAGCGCAACACGGTCAGATGAACACTGAAGCTTTCTTT. This sequence encodes CASSQAQHGQMNTEAFF.

The V and J genes are TRBV27 and TRBJ2-3; D is uncertain. The CDR3 consists of 14 residues. Between the trimmed V and J ends, which lost 5 bases and 1 base, there was a span of 10 bases. Germline V gives CDR1 MNHEY, CDR2 SMNVEV (reference sequence). This chain's CDR3 is CASSRWAGTDTQYF. The CDR3 DNA is TGTGCCAGCAGTCGCTGGGCAGGCACAGATACGCAGTATTTT.

The rearrangement uses TRBV30 and TRBJ2-7, with D tentatively TRBD2 (6 bases). This CDR3 region has 14 residues. V shed 3 bases and J shed 2 bases, with 14 bases lying between them. Per germline, CDR1 GTSNPN and CDR2 SVGIG (reference sequence). The CDR3 DNA follows: TGTGCCTGGAGCCCTGGGACTGGCCCCTACGAGCAGTACTTC. Amino acids: CAWSPGTGPYEQYF.

The V gene is TRBV27, the J gene TRBJ2-5, with D possibly TRBD2 on 5 matching bases. CDR1 is MNHEY and CDR2 is SMNVEV in the germline V gene (reference sequence). The CDR3 extends over 17 amino acids. Trimming shortened V by 3 bases and J by 4 bases, and 21 bases separated the two germline ends. The CDR3 sequence: CASSLSRAIGERETQYF. The CDR3 DNA reads TGTGCCAGCAGTTTGTCGCGCGCAATCGGGGAGCGAGAGACCCAGTACTTC.

The sample holds a few counts of this clone. CDR3 bases: TGTGCCAGCACTCTCGGGACCGAGCAGTACTTC. Amino acid sequence: CASTLGTEQYF. V gene TRBV19 combines with J gene TRBJ2-7, with D perhaps given as TRBD1 or TRBD2 (5 bases each). The CDR3 is 11 amino acids. Germline V gene lookup returns CDR1 LNHDA and CDR2 SQIVND (reference sequence). Trimming took 9 bases from V and 6 from J, leaving 12 bases between them.

This clone has more than one count but fewer than ten. DNA of the CDR3: TGTGCCAGCAGACTCGGGCGGGAGCAGTACTTC. This translates into CASRLGREQYF. This chain uses TRBV5-4 with TRBJ2-7; D unclear. V was cut by 5 bases and J by 7 bases, with 10 bases left in between. Germline-derived CDR1 and CDR2 are SGHNT and YYREEE (reference sequence). The CDR3 loop spans 11 amino acids.

The rearrangement joins TRBV6-1 to TRBJ1-2; 7 bases are a match to TRBD1. With V trimmed by 6 bases and J by 8 bases, 9 bases remained unmatched. This CDR3 spans 13 amino acids. From germline, CDR1 is MNHNS and CDR2 SASEGT. CDR3 sequence reads: CASSLDRTSGYTF. CDR3 coding DNA: TGTGCCAGCAGCTTGGACAGGACCTCCGGCTACACCTTC.

DNA for the CDR3: TGTGCCAGCAGTTACGGCTTACCTGGGACCCTTTACGAGCAGTACTTC. Its protein is CASSYGLPGTLYEQYF. The chain has TRBV6-5 and TRBJ2-7, with D perhaps being TRBD1 or TRBD2 (5 bases each). The CDR3 is 16 amino acids. Trimming left V 2 bases short and J 4 bases short, with 18 bases between. Germline CDR1 reads MNHEY; CDR2 reads SVGAGI.

The chain is built from TRBV7-3 and TRBJ2-3; possibly TRBD2 for D (5 bases). Trimming took off 6 bases at V and 6 bases at J, with 10 bases between the two ends. Looked up from germline, CDR1 is SGHTA and CDR2 is FQGTGA. The CDR3 has 12 residues. The CDR3 DNA follows: TGTGCCAGCAGTAGAGGGTCGGATACGCAGTATTTT. Its translation: CASSRGSDTQYF.

This sequence joins TRBV19 and TRBJ2-3; D might be TRBD2 (5 bases). Trimming pared 3 bases from V and 4 bases from J, leaving 11 bases between. CDR1 and CDR2 (germline): LNHDA, SQIVND (reference sequence). The CDR3 length is 14 residues. The CDR3 loop reads CASSITSGADTQYF. The CDR3 DNA follows: TGTGCCAGTAGTATCACTAGTGGTGCAGATACGCAGTATTTT.

V usage is TRBV2 and J usage is TRBJ2-7; possible D gene TRBD2, 7 bases. Between the trimmed V and J ends, which lost 2 bases and 4 bases, there was a span of 15 bases. The germline gives CDR1 SNHLY, CDR2 FYNNEI. The CDR3 is 15 amino acids. CDR3 coding DNA: TGTGCCAGCAGTGAAAGGCGGGGGCCCAATTACGAGCAGTACTTC. It codes for CASSERRGPNYEQYF.

The chain uses TRBV6-5 and TRBJ2-7, with TRBD2 as a possible D gene (5 bases). CDR1 is MNHEY, CDR2 SVGAGI, per germline. CDR3 length equals 12 residues. V was pared by 8 bases and J by 7 bases, with 15 bases between. Here the CDR3 DNA reads TGTGCCAGCCGGTCCGGGATAGGTGAGCAGTACTTC. Its protein product is CASRSGIGEQYF.

The chain has TRBV28 and TRBJ2-7; D call uncertain. Between the trimmed V and J ends, which lost 5 bases and 7 bases, there was a span of 12 bases. Germline values: CDR1 MDHEN, CDR2 SYDVKM. This CDR3 contains 12 residues. This chain's CDR3 is CASSRIGWEQYF. CDR3 nucleotides: TGTGCCAGCAGTCGAATAGGATGGGAGCAGTACTTC. Filled out from reference TRBV28 and TRBJ2-7, the complete variable domain reads DVKVTQSSRYLVKRTGEKVFLECVQDMDHENMFWYRQDPGLGLRLIYFSYDVKMKEKGDIPEGYSVSREKKERFSLILESASTNQTSMYLCASSRIGWEQYFGPGTRLTVT.

This clone has a single count. This chain connects TRBV7-9 to TRBJ2-1; 10 bases line up with TRBD2. The germline CDR1 and CDR2 sequences are SEHNR and FQNEAQ (reference sequence). Trimming removed 4 bases from V and 6 bases from J; junction bases left unmatched: 9. This CDR3 contains 16 residues. CDR3 residues: CASSSLTSGISNEQFF. The CDR3 DNA sequence: TGTGCCAGCAGCTCGCTCACTAGCGGGATTTCCAATGAGCAGTTCTTC.

V usage is TRBV7-2 and J usage is TRBJ2-7; no firm D call. In germline, CDR1 is SGHTA, CDR2 FQGNSA. V was clipped by 5 bases and J by 6 bases, with 11 bases between them. This CDR3 is 12 amino acids long. The CDR3 protein is CASSPSKSEQYF. CDR3 nucleotides: TGTGCCAGCAGCCCCTCAAAATCCGAGCAGTACTTC.

A few counts support this clone. The rearrangement joins TRBV5-6 to TRBJ1-1, with 7 bases matching TRBD1. The CDR3 runs to 13 residues. The V segment lost 4 bases and the J segment 5 bases; nucleotides outside the gene matches: 5. The germline V gene has CDR1 SGHDT and CDR2 YYEEEE. The CDR3 is CASSPTGVTEAFF. DNA for the CDR3: TGTGCCAGCAGCCCTACAGGGGTTACTGAAGCTTTCTTT.

The J gene is TRBJ1-3, the V gene TRBV7-8; D gene ambiguous. The CDR3 totals 15 residues. V shed 5 bases and J shed 0 bases, with 11 bases lying between them. Germline assignment: CDR1 SGHVS and CDR2 FQNEAQ. The CDR3 here is CASSPTDRSGNTIYF. The CDR3 coding sequence is TGTGCCAGCAGCCCTACAGACCGCTCTGGAAACACCATATATTTT.

The V call is TRBV29-1, the J call TRBJ2-2, with a weak D call TRBD2 (6 bases). Germline loops: CDR1 SQVTM, CDR2 ANQGSEA. The V end was cut by 6 bases, the J end by 5 bases, with 16 bases between. There are 14 residues in the CDR3. CDR3 DNA sequence: TGCAGCGTCGGGACTGCGAACCCTACCGGGGAGCTGTTTTTT. Translated, it gives CSVGTANPTGELFF.